Listed below are T cell receptor beta chains from one sample, sequenced in a study of T cells in tuberculosis. TCRdb's table, derived via immunoSEQ multiplex PCR, lists solely in-frame clones and lacks some. The sample shows roughly 34,000 clones, roughly 86% of them seen only once. The sequencing here drew on PBMCs, taken at tuberculosis diagnosis. All receptors come from an adult with tuberculosis. Both conserved end residues are part of each CDR3. Fields, in order: J gene, V gene, D gene, clone size, CDR3 DNA, CDR3 protein. The D gene is left open where the match is weak. Clone size is stated in some rows and not others, as once, few, many or a class when expanded.

>TRBJ1-1|TRBV30|TRBD1|few
TGTGCCCGAGAGGGGGCGTTGAACACTGAAGCTTTCTTT
CAREGALNTEAFF
>TRBJ2-7|TRBV7-9|.|.
TGTGCCAGCAGCTTGGGGCAGAACTCCTACGAGCAGTACTTC
CASSLGQNSYEQYF
>TRBJ2-7|TRBV28|TRBD2|.
TGTGCCAGCAAGACCGGGACTAGCGGCTCCTACGAGCAGTACTTC
CASKTGTSGSYEQYF
>TRBJ2-5|TRBV19|.|.
TGTGCCAGTAGTACCTTCACAGGGTCTGAAGAGACCCAGTACTTC
CASSTFTGSEETQYF
>TRBJ1-5|TRBV6-6|.|.
TGTGCCAGCAGTTACTCATCCGATCAGCCCCAGCATTTT
CASSYSSDQPQHF
>TRBJ2-2|TRBV10-3|TRBD1|.
TGTGCCATCAGTGAGTCGACAGGGATTGATGGTCCCGGGGAGCTGTTTTTT
CAISESTGIDGPGELFF
>TRBJ1-1|TRBV6-1|.|.
TGTGCCAGCCCAGGGACACCAAAGGGGAACACTGAAGCTTTCTTT
CASPGTPKGNTEAFF
>TRBJ2-7|TRBV4-1|TRBD1|.
TGCGCCAGCAGCCTAGGACAGGGGGTTTGGAGCGAGCAGTACTTC
CASSLGQGVWSEQYF
>TRBJ2-7|TRBV5-1|TRBD1|.
TGCGCCAGCTCTAAGGGGGCGGACGAGCAGTACTTC
CASSKGADEQYF
>TRBJ2-4|TRBV28|.|.
TGTGCCAGCAGTTACGGACACTCCAAAAACATTCAGTACTTC
CASSYGHSKNIQYF
>TRBJ2-6|TRBV5-1|TRBD1|.
TGCGCCAGCAGGTCCGGGACAGGTCCCTCTGGGGCCAACGTCCTGACTTTC
CASRSGTGPSGANVLTF
>TRBJ2-1|TRBV7-8|.|.
TGTGCCAGCAGCCCCTCGATACGGGGCTCCTACAATGAGCAGTTCTTC
CASSPSIRGSYNEQFF
>TRBJ2-1|TRBV7-2|.|.
TGTGCCAGCAGCTTATGGGGGGACAATGAGCAGTTCTTC
CASSLWGDNEQFF
>TRBJ2-5|TRBV9|.|.
TGTGCCAGCAGCGTCGGAGGGGCCTTGGAGACCCAGTACTTC
CASSVGGALETQYF
>TRBJ1-4|TRBV27|TRBD1|.
TGTGCCAGCAGTCCCCGTCCGGGACAGGGGGCAACTAATGAAAAACTGTTTTTT
CASSPRPGQGATNEKLFF
>TRBJ2-7|TRBV7-2|TRBD2|.
TGTGCCAGCAGCCCCCCAGCGGGGCCTTACGAGCAGTACTTC
CASSPPAGPYEQYF
>TRBJ1-2|TRBV30|TRBD1|.
TGTGCCTGGAGTACGACAGGGGCCTTAAACTATGGCTACACCTTC
CAWSTTGALNYGYTF
>TRBJ1-1|TRBV9|.|.
TGTGCCAGCAGCGTAGCAGGGCTCACTGAAGCTTTCTTT
CASSVAGLTEAFF
>TRBJ1-6|TRBV5-4|TRBD1|.
TGTGCCAGCAGCCCGCAGGGGGGTGATTATTCACCCCTCCACTTT
CASSPQGGDYSPLHF
>TRBJ1-1|TRBV30|.|.
TGTGCCTGGAGTCCGCCAGGGAGGTTCCCTGAAGCTTTCTTT
CAWSPPGRFPEAFF
>TRBJ2-3|TRBV10-3|.|.
TGTGCCATCTTAGTAGACAACACAGATACGCAGTATTTT
CAILVDNTDTQYF
>TRBJ2-1|TRBV5-4|TRBD2|.
TGTGCCAGCAGCTTGGCTAGCGGGGCATACAATGAGCAGTTCTTC
CASSLASGAYNEQFF
>TRBJ1-1|TRBV10-3|.|.
TGTGCCATCAGTGAGTTTAGCCCGAACACTGAAGCTTTCTTT
CAISEFSPNTEAFF
>TRBJ1-5|TRBV29-1|TRBD1|.
TGCAGCGCCCGACAGGGTGTCGGTCAGCCCCAGCATTTT
CSARQGVGQPQHF
>TRBJ2-6|TRBV5-5|.|.
TGTGCCAGCCTCAATTCAGGCTCTGGGGCCAACGTCCTGACTTTC
CASLNSGSGANVLTF
>TRBJ2-7|TRBV5-6|TRBD1|.
TGTGCCAGCAGGCCGGGACAGGGAGGGACCTACGAGCAGTACTTC
CASRPGQGGTYEQYF
>TRBJ2-5|TRBV30|TRBD2|.
TGTGCCTGGAGTGGTCAGACTAGCGGGAGTGCAGAGACCCAGTACTTC
CAWSGQTSGSAETQYF
>TRBJ1-5|TRBV2|TRBD1|.
TGTGCCAGCAGTGAAAAGGGACAGAGCAATCAGCCCCAGCATTTT
CASSEKGQSNQPQHF
>TRBJ2-1|TRBV2|TRBD1|.
TGTGCCAGCAGTTCGGACAGGGGGATCAATGAGCAGTTCTTC
CASSSDRGINEQFF
>TRBJ2-1|TRBV5-4|.|once
TGTGCCAGCAGCTTGGGGGGTGGACAGTACAATGAGCAGTTCTTC
CASSLGGGQYNEQFF
>TRBJ2-7|TRBV19|.|.
TGTGCCAGTAGTACCCGCCACGCGGTCGAGCAGTACTTC
CASSTRHAVEQYF
>TRBJ2-2|TRBV7-7|.|.
TGTGCCAGCAGCTTGGATAGCGGTGGGACCGGGGAGCTGTTTTTT
CASSLDSGGTGELFF
>TRBJ2-7|TRBV11-2|TRBD2|.
TGTGCCAGCAGCATTACTTTAGCGGGAGGAGAAGAGCAGTACTTC
CASSITLAGGEEQYF
>TRBJ2-2|TRBV29-1|.|.
TGCAGCGTTGAAGATCCGGGACTTGACACCGGGGAGCTGTTTTTT
CSVEDPGLDTGELFF
>TRBJ1-5|TRBV11-1|TRBD1|.
TGTGCCAGCAGCCCGGACAGGGGAGGCAATCAGCCCCAGCATTTT
CASSPDRGGNQPQHF
>TRBJ2-1|TRBV4-1|.|.
TGCGCCAGCAGCCAAGATCAAACTCACTCCTACAATGAGCAGTTCTTC
CASSQDQTHSYNEQFF
>TRBJ1-1|TRBV6-1|.|.
TGTGCCAGCAGTGAATCTCGGGGGAACACTGAAGCTTTCTTT
CASSESRGNTEAFF
>TRBJ1-5|TRBV15|.|.
TGTGCCACCAGCAGAGATCGGGAGGCAGGAAATCAGCCCCAGCATTTT
CATSRDREAGNQPQHF
>TRBJ2-7|TRBV29-1|.|.
TGCAGCGTATGGGACAACCACGAGCAGTACTTC
CSVWDNHEQYF
>TRBJ1-1|TRBV21-1|.|.
TGTGCCAGCAGCAAATCCCCGCCCGGGCGTGGACAGTTGGACACTGAAGCTTTCTTT
CASSKSPPGRGQLDTEAFF
>TRBJ2-1|TRBV5-4|TRBD2|few
TGTGCCAGCAGCTTGTACGGGAGGGCCCTCAATGAGCAGTTCTTC
CASSLYGRALNEQFF
>TRBJ2-7|TRBV18|.|.
TGTGCCAGCTCAGCGAACAGCGGAGCCTACGAGCAGTACTTC
CASSANSGAYEQYF
>TRBJ2-1|TRBV5-1|.|once
TGCGCCAGCACGGGGATATCCTACAATGAGCAGTTCTTC
CASTGISYNEQFF
>TRBJ1-5|TRBV30|.|.
TGTGCCTGGAGTGGGTACCGGGATCAGCCCCAGCATTTT
CAWSGYRDQPQHF
>TRBJ2-7|TRBV9|.|few
TGTGCCAGCAGCCTAACCGGGACAACCTACGAGCAGTACTTC
CASSLTGTTYEQYF
>TRBJ2-7|TRBV2|TRBD1|once
TGTGCCAGCAGTGGACAGGGCTTCTCCTACGAGCAGTACTTC
CASSGQGFSYEQYF
>TRBJ1-5|TRBV27|TRBD1|once
TGTGCCAGCAGTTTACGCGTCACAGGGGAGCCCCAGCATTTT
CASSLRVTGEPQHF
>TRBJ2-3|TRBV11-2|TRBD2|.
TGTGCCAGCAGCTCCGGGACTAGTTTGAAAGATACGCAGTATTTT
CASSSGTSLKDTQYF
>TRBJ2-1|TRBV13|.|.
TGTGCCAGTCGACCAGGGCATAGTGAGCAGTTCTTC
CASRPGHSEQFF
>TRBJ1-2|TRBV2|TRBD1|.
TGTGCCACCCGAGGGACAGGCGATGGCTACACCTTC
CATRGTGDGYTF
>TRBJ2-1|TRBV6-5|.|.
TGTGCCAGCAGCCCGATCGTAGCTGCCTACAATGAGCAGTTCTTC
CASSPIVAAYNEQFF
>TRBJ1-1|TRBV5-1|TRBD1|few
TGCGCCAGCAGCTTGGAGGCAGGGGGCACTGAAGCTTTCTTT
CASSLEAGGTEAFF
>TRBJ1-2|TRBV7-3|.|.
TGTGCCAGCAGCCCGGACAGCTTTTACATGTCTAACTATGGCTACACCTTC
CASSPDSFYMSNYGYTF
>TRBJ1-6|TRBV7-3|.|.
TGTGCCAGCAGTCAGCGGGGGGGTTCCTATAATTCACCCCTCCACTTT
CASSQRGGSYNSPLHF
>TRBJ1-1|TRBV29-1|.|.
TGCAGCGTTGAAGATCCTTGGGGCAGCCCCATGAACACTGAAGCTTTCTTT
CSVEDPWGSPMNTEAFF
>TRBJ1-1|TRBV9|.|.
TGTGCCAGCAGCGTAGCGGAGGGGAGCACTGAAGCTTTCTTT
CASSVAEGSTEAFF
>TRBJ1-3|TRBV30|.|.
TGTGCCTGGATCGAAGCTGCAGGAAACACCATATATTTT
CAWIEAAGNTIYF